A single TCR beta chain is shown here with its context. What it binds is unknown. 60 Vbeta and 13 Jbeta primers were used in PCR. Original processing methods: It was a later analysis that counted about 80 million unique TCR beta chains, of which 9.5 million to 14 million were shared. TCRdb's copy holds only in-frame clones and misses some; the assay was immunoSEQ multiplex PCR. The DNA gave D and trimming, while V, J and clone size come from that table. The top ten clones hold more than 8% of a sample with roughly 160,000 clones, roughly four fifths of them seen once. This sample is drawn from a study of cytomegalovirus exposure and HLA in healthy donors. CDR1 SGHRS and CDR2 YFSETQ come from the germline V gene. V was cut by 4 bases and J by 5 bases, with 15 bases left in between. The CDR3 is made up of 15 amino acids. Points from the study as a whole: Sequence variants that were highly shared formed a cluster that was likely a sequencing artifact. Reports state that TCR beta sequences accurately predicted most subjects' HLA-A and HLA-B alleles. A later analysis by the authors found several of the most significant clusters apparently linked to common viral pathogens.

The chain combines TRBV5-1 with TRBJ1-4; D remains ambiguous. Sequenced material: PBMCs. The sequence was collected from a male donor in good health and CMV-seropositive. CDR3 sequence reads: CASSPTGRGNEKLFF. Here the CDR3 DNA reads TGCGCCAGCAGCCCAACCGGCAGAGGCAATGAAAAACTGTTTTTT.